Listed below are T cell receptor beta chains from one sample, sequenced in a study of OX40 agonist ivuxolimab in advanced cancers. Sequenced by immunoSEQ multiplex PCR; TCRdb stores in-frame clones only, minus some. The sample carries tens of thousands of clones, 70% to 90% recorded once. Source: CD4+ or CD8+ T cells sorted from blood, taken in a trial of the OX40 agonist ivuxolimab. These receptors were taken from an adult with an advanced solid tumor such as melanoma, head and neck, liver or kidney cancer. The CDR3 runs from the conserved cysteine through the conserved F or W. The D gene is left open where the match is weak. The size of a clone is reported for some rows only, either as once, few or many, or as a class for expanded clones.

j_gene: TRBJ2-7
v_gene: TRBV5-1
abundance: -
d_gene: TRBD2
CDR3aa: CASSLALGGADEQYF
CDR3nt: TGCGCCAGCAGCTTGGCCCTGGGAGGGGCTGACGAGCAGTACTTC

j_gene: TRBJ2-1
v_gene: TRBV7-9
abundance: -
d_gene: -
CDR3aa: CASSLIRFSHYNEQFF
CDR3nt: TGTGCCAGCAGCTTAATCAGGTTCTCACACTACAATGAGCAGTTCTTC

j_gene: TRBJ1-3
v_gene: TRBV12-5
abundance: few
d_gene: TRBD1
CDR3aa: CASGLITGGAGNTIYF
CDR3nt: TGTGCTAGTGGTTTGATCACAGGGGGCGCTGGAAACACCATATATTTT

j_gene: TRBJ2-7
v_gene: TRBV6-5
abundance: -
d_gene: -
CDR3aa: CASRPRDRPQQYF
CDR3nt: TGTGCCAGCAGACCACGTGACAGACCCCAGCAGTACTTC

j_gene: TRBJ1-5
v_gene: TRBV2
abundance: -
d_gene: -
CDR3aa: CASRGAGAGHF
CDR3nt: TGTGCCAGCAGGGGTGCAGGGGCTGGGCATTTT

j_gene: TRBJ2-5
v_gene: TRBV28
abundance: -
d_gene: -
CDR3aa: CASSLWAGAETQYF
CDR3nt: TGTGCCAGCAGTTTATGGGCAGGGGCTGAGACCCAGTACTTC

j_gene: TRBJ2-5
v_gene: TRBV5-6
abundance: -
d_gene: -
CDR3aa: CASRKTGQETQYF
CDR3nt: TGTGCCAGCAGAAAAACAGGGCAAGAGACCCAGTACTTC

j_gene: TRBJ2-7
v_gene: TRBV19
abundance: -
d_gene: -
CDR3aa: CASSIWGYEQYF
CDR3nt: TGTGCCAGTAGTATCTGGGGTTACGAGCAGTACTTC

j_gene: TRBJ2-7
v_gene: TRBV7-9
abundance: -
d_gene: TRBD2
CDR3aa: CASRSTSGLSYEQYF
CDR3nt: TGTGCCAGCAGGTCGACTAGCGGTCTTTCCTACGAGCAGTACTTC

j_gene: TRBJ1-2
v_gene: TRBV25-1
abundance: -
d_gene: -
CDR3aa: CASSKDGINYGYTF
CDR3nt: TGTGCCAGCAGCAAGGACGGAATAAACTATGGCTACACCTTC

j_gene: TRBJ1-5
v_gene: TRBV11-2
abundance: few
d_gene: -
CDR3aa: CASSSQSGQPQHF
CDR3nt: TGTGCCAGCAGCTCCCAGAGCGGTCAGCCCCAGCATTTT

j_gene: TRBJ2-4
v_gene: TRBV2
abundance: -
d_gene: TRBD2
CDR3aa: CASAILAGGSKNIQYF
CDR3nt: TGTGCCAGTGCAATACTAGCGGGAGGATCCAAAAACATTCAGTACTTC

j_gene: TRBJ2-7
v_gene: TRBV7-2
abundance: -
d_gene: TRBD2
CDR3aa: CASSLKDPGASGINEQYF
CDR3nt: TGTGCCAGCAGCTTAAAGGATCCGGGGGCTAGCGGGATTAACGAGCAGTACTTC

j_gene: TRBJ2-4
v_gene: TRBV19
abundance: few
d_gene: -
CDR3aa: CASRPQEGGSKNIQYF
CDR3nt: TGTGCCAGTAGACCACAAGAGGGGGGATCCAAAAACATTCAGTACTTC

j_gene: TRBJ2-3
v_gene: TRBV7-2
abundance: -
d_gene: -
CDR3aa: CASSPRDLDTQYF
CDR3nt: TGTGCCAGCAGCCCTCGGGACTTAGATACGCAGTATTTT

j_gene: TRBJ1-5
v_gene: TRBV2
abundance: -
d_gene: -
CDR3aa: CASSEFGGGNNQPQHF
CDR3nt: TGTGCCAGCAGTGAATTTGGAGGGGGGAACAATCAGCCCCAGCATTTT

j_gene: TRBJ2-7
v_gene: TRBV27
abundance: -
d_gene: -
CDR3aa: CASSPNDGGQYEQYF
CDR3nt: TGTGCCAGCAGCCCAAACGACGGGGGTCAATACGAGCAGTACTTC

j_gene: TRBJ2-1
v_gene: TRBV5-1
abundance: -
d_gene: -
CDR3aa: CASSLEGEPYNEQFF
CDR3nt: TGCGCCAGCAGCTTGGAGGGTGAACCGTACAATGAGCAGTTCTTC

j_gene: TRBJ2-3
v_gene: TRBV6-5
abundance: -
d_gene: -
CDR3aa: CASSYSNAGTDTQYF
CDR3nt: TGTGCCAGCAGTTACTCGAATGCGGGCACAGATACGCAGTATTTT

j_gene: TRBJ2-7
v_gene: TRBV30
abundance: -
d_gene: -
CDR3aa: CAWSVPGYEQYF
CDR3nt: TGTGCCTGGAGTGTACCGGGCTACGAGCAGTACTTC

j_gene: TRBJ1-5
v_gene: TRBV19
abundance: -
d_gene: TRBD1
CDR3aa: CASSRTGRVGQPQHF
CDR3nt: TGTGCCAGTAGCAGGACAGGGAGGGTAGGGCAGCCCCAGCATTTT

j_gene: TRBJ1-2
v_gene: TRBV7-9
abundance: few
d_gene: -
CDR3aa: CASSQVTGNGYTF
CDR3nt: TGTGCCAGCAGCCAGGTCACGGGGAATGGCTACACCTTC

j_gene: TRBJ2-2
v_gene: TRBV15
abundance: -
d_gene: -
CDR3aa: CATSRGGGNTGELFF
CDR3nt: TGTGCCACCAGCAGAGGGGGTGGGAACACCGGGGAGCTGTTTTTT

j_gene: TRBJ1-1
v_gene: TRBV15
abundance: -
d_gene: -
CDR3aa: CATSQGGDTEAFF
CDR3nt: TGTGCCACCAGCCAGGGAGGAGACACTGAAGCTTTCTTT

j_gene: TRBJ1-1
v_gene: TRBV10-2
abundance: few
d_gene: -
CDR3aa: CASRQQGAEAFF
CDR3nt: TGCGCCAGCAGACAACAGGGAGCTGAAGCTTTCTTT

j_gene: TRBJ2-1
v_gene: TRBV5-4
abundance: -
d_gene: TRBD1
CDR3aa: CASKTGTGVGHEQFF
CDR3nt: TGTGCCAGCAAAACCGGGACAGGGGTCGGGCATGAGCAGTTCTTC

j_gene: TRBJ2-2
v_gene: TRBV9
abundance: -
d_gene: -
CDR3aa: CASSQGPTAGELFF
CDR3nt: TGTGCCAGCAGTCAGGGACCGACGGCCGGGGAGCTGTTTTTT

j_gene: TRBJ1-3
v_gene: TRBV7-6
abundance: -
d_gene: -
CDR3aa: CASSMRPSAGNTIYF
CDR3nt: TGTGCCAGCAGCATGCGGCCCTCGGCTGGAAACACCATATATTTT

j_gene: TRBJ2-6
v_gene: TRBV4-3
abundance: -
d_gene: TRBD1
CDR3aa: CASSQGAGTGTSGANVLTF
CDR3nt: TGCGCCAGCAGCCAAGGTGCCGGGACAGGGACTTCTGGGGCCAACGTCCTGACTTTC

j_gene: TRBJ1-4
v_gene: TRBV7-6
abundance: -
d_gene: -
CDR3aa: CASSFESRGQGEKLFF
CDR3nt: TGTGCCAGCAGCTTTGAGTCCCGGGGGCAGGGTGAAAAACTGTTTTTT

j_gene: TRBJ1-1
v_gene: TRBV5-1
abundance: once
d_gene: -
CDR3aa: CASSPLWGESGEAFF
CDR3nt: TGCGCCAGCAGCCCTCTATGGGGGGAGTCGGGCGAAGCTTTCTTT

j_gene: TRBJ1-5
v_gene: TRBV6-1
abundance: -
d_gene: TRBD1
CDR3aa: CASTLDRVGQPQHF
CDR3nt: TGTGCCAGCACACTCGACAGGGTAGGGCAGCCCCAGCATTTT

j_gene: TRBJ2-1
v_gene: TRBV19
abundance: -
d_gene: TRBD1
CDR3aa: CASSIGRGQINEQFF
CDR3nt: TGTGCCAGTAGTATAGGCAGGGGGCAAATCAATGAGCAGTTCTTC

j_gene: TRBJ2-7
v_gene: TRBV6-5
abundance: -
d_gene: TRBD1
CDR3aa: CASSYGQGQYF
CDR3nt: TGTGCCAGCAGTTACGGACAGGGGCAGTACTTC

j_gene: TRBJ1-3
v_gene: TRBV30
abundance: -
d_gene: -
CDR3aa: CAWRNRQYTSGNTIYF
CDR3nt: TGTGCCTGGAGGAACAGGCAATATACCTCTGGAAACACCATATATTTT

j_gene: TRBJ2-1
v_gene: TRBV21-1
abundance: -
d_gene: -
CDR3aa: CASSKVLTSGTLFF
CDR3nt: TGTGCCAGCAGCAAAGTTTTGACTAGCGGGACACTATTCTTC

j_gene: TRBJ2-2
v_gene: TRBV5-1
abundance: -
d_gene: TRBD2
CDR3aa: CASSLRTSGRLGELFF
CDR3nt: TGCGCCAGCAGCCTCCGGACTAGCGGGAGGCTCGGGGAGCTGTTTTTT

j_gene: TRBJ2-1
v_gene: TRBV5-4
abundance: -
d_gene: TRBD1
CDR3aa: CASSSGQGSSYNEQFF
CDR3nt: TGTGCCAGCAGCTCGGGACAGGGAAGCTCCTACAATGAGCAGTTCTTC

j_gene: TRBJ2-4
v_gene: TRBV29-1
abundance: -
d_gene: -
CDR3aa: CSVAEGSAKNIQYF
CDR3nt: TGCAGCGTTGCCGAAGGATCAGCCAAAAACATTCAGTACTTC

j_gene: TRBJ1-2
v_gene: TRBV30
abundance: -
d_gene: -
CDR3aa: CAWLGGGKGYGYTF
CDR3nt: TGTGCCTGGCTCGGGGGGGGCAAGGGCTATGGCTACACCTTC

j_gene: TRBJ1-2
v_gene: TRBV30
abundance: -
d_gene: -
CDR3aa: CAWSASKGYTF
CDR3nt: TGTGCCTGGAGTGCCTCGAAGGGCTACACCTTC

j_gene: TRBJ1-1
v_gene: TRBV19
abundance: once
d_gene: TRBD1
CDR3aa: CASSRSGQLNTEAFF
CDR3nt: TGTGCCAGTAGCCGATCGGGACAGTTGAACACTGAAGCTTTCTTT

j_gene: TRBJ1-5
v_gene: TRBV6-6
abundance: -
d_gene: -
CDR3aa: CASSPIGGNQPQHF
CDR3nt: TGTGCCAGCAGCCCGATTGGCGGCAATCAGCCCCAGCATTTT

j_gene: TRBJ1-5
v_gene: TRBV2
abundance: once
d_gene: TRBD1
CDR3aa: CASSEGQGGYQPQHF
CDR3nt: TGTGCCAGCAGTGAGGGCCAAGGGGGCTATCAGCCCCAGCATTTT

j_gene: TRBJ2-1
v_gene: TRBV4-1
abundance: -
d_gene: TRBD2
CDR3aa: CASSQDTGTSLFYEQFF
CDR3nt: TGCGCCAGCAGCCAAGATACCGGGACTAGCTTGTTCTATGAGCAGTTCTTC

j_gene: TRBJ2-2
v_gene: TRBV6-5
abundance: once
d_gene: TRBD2
CDR3aa: CASIAGGPYTGELFF
CDR3nt: TGTGCCAGCATTGCGGGAGGGCCGTACACCGGGGAGCTGTTTTTT

j_gene: TRBJ1-1
v_gene: TRBV30
abundance: -
d_gene: TRBD1
CDR3aa: CAWTGQVLNTEAFF
CDR3nt: TGTGCCTGGACGGGACAGGTCCTGAACACTGAAGCTTTCTTT

j_gene: TRBJ1-4
v_gene: TRBV27
abundance: few
d_gene: TRBD1
CDR3aa: CASSGTGADEKLFF
CDR3nt: TGTGCCAGCAGTGGGACAGGGGCGGATGAAAAACTGTTTTTT

j_gene: TRBJ1-1
v_gene: TRBV18
abundance: -
d_gene: TRBD1
CDR3aa: CASSYYRGRENTEAFF
CDR3nt: TGTGCCAGCTCATACTACAGGGGCCGAGAGAACACTGAAGCTTTCTTT

j_gene: TRBJ2-1
v_gene: TRBV7-2
abundance: -
d_gene: -
CDR3aa: CASSSDPPGNEQFF
CDR3nt: TGTGCCAGCAGCTCGGACCCCCCGGGGAATGAGCAGTTCTTC

j_gene: TRBJ1-5
v_gene: TRBV6-5
abundance: -
d_gene: -
CDR3aa: CASSYPSSPWPQHF
CDR3nt: TGTGCCAGCAGTTACCCGAGTTCCCCTTGGCCCCAGCATTTT

j_gene: TRBJ2-7
v_gene: TRBV5-1
abundance: -
d_gene: TRBD2
CDR3aa: CASSLLAGNKQYF
CDR3nt: TGCGCCAGCAGCTTACTAGCGGGAAATAAGCAGTACTTC

j_gene: TRBJ2-2
v_gene: TRBV6-5
abundance: -
d_gene: -
CDR3aa: CASLGQPNTGELFF
CDR3nt: TGTGCCAGCCTAGGGCAGCCGAACACCGGGGAGCTGTTTTTT

j_gene: TRBJ2-7
v_gene: TRBV12-2
abundance: -
d_gene: -
CDR3aa: CASRLQGPPLRIFSGYEQYF
CDR3nt: TGTGCAAGTCGCTTACAGGGCCCTCCCTTAAGAATCTTTTCGGGCTACGAGCAGTACTTC

j_gene: TRBJ2-3
v_gene: TRBV11-3
abundance: -
d_gene: TRBD2
CDR3aa: CASSSGGSTDTQYF
CDR3nt: TGTGCCAGCAGCTCGGGGGGGAGCACAGATACGCAGTATTTT

j_gene: TRBJ2-3
v_gene: TRBV5-4
abundance: -
d_gene: -
CDR3aa: CASSFARSGTDTQYF
CDR3nt: TGTGCCAGCAGCTTCGCCCGATCTGGCACAGATACGCAGTATTTT

j_gene: TRBJ2-7
v_gene: TRBV27
abundance: -
d_gene: TRBD2
CDR3aa: CASSLTGTSGTYEQYF
CDR3nt: TGTGCCAGCAGTTTGACCGGGACTAGCGGGACCTACGAGCAGTACTTC

j_gene: TRBJ2-3
v_gene: TRBV6-5
abundance: -
d_gene: TRBD2
CDR3aa: CASSQLADPTDTQYF
CDR3nt: TGTGCCAGCAGCCAACTAGCGGACCCCACAGATACGCAGTATTTT